Listed here are 18 T cell receptor beta chains from one sample, sequenced in a study of cytotoxic CD8 clonotypes in ibrutinib-treated CLL. TCRdb's table, derived via immunoSEQ multiplex PCR, lists solely in-frame clones and lacks some. The sample carries over 150,000 clones, 81% recorded once. The sequences come from PBMCs, collected after 12 months of ibrutinib treatment. These receptors all come from a human donor with chronic lymphocytic leukemia.

This sequence joins TRBV11-1 and TRBJ1-1; D perhaps matches TRBD1 (6 bases). This CDR3 contains 14 residues. Trimming took 1 base from V and 5 from J, leaving 11 bases between them. Germline V lookup: CDR1 SGHAT, CDR2 FQDESV (reference sequence). CDR3: CASSLETGRTEAFF. The CDR3 DNA reads as TGTGCCAGCAGCTTAGAAACAGGGAGAACTGAAGCTTTCTTT.

This clone came up once. The genes are TRBV7-6 and TRBJ1-2; the D gene is possibly TRBD1 (5 bases). This CDR3 comprises 15 residues. V was pared by 7 bases and J by 0 bases, with 15 bases between. Germline V lookup: CDR1 SGHVS, CDR2 FNYEAQ. The CDR3 region is CASTPGGLTNYGYTF. CDR3 sequence (DNA): TGTGCCAGCACGCCTGGGGGGTTGACTAACTATGGCTACACCTTC.

The sample holds one count of this clone. The chain employs TRBV27 and TRBJ1-2, with D maybe TRBD1 (6 bases). Per germline, CDR1 MNHEY and CDR2 SMNVEV (reference sequence). This CDR3 has 15 residues. Trimming stripped 5 bases from V and 5 bases from J, with 18 bases between. The CDR3 protein is CASSPLAGGAYGYTF. CDR3 coding DNA: TGTGCCAGCAGTCCCCTTGCGGGGGGCGCTTATGGCTACACCTTC.

This chain joins TRBV28 and TRBJ2-5; 9 nucleotides agree with TRBD1. V dropped 5 bases and J dropped 2; count of bases not matched to a gene: 9. The CDR3 spans 16 residues. CDR1 is MDHEN, CDR2 SYDVKM, per germline. The CDR3 loop is CASSRTGTGFQETQYF. The DNA of the CDR3 is TGTGCCAGCAGTCGAACCGGGACAGGGTTTCAAGAGACCCAGTACTTC.

The chain uses TRBV6-5 and TRBJ1-3, with D perhaps matching TRBD1 (5 bases). Trimming cost V 3 bases and J 2 bases, with 11 bases left between them. Germline V gene lookup returns CDR1 MNHEY and CDR2 SVGAGI. The CDR3 is 15 residues long. The chain's CDR3 is CASSYQGTPGNTIYF. CDR3 bases: TGTGCCAGCAGTTATCAGGGTACTCCTGGAAACACCATATATTTT.

The V gene is TRBV28, the J gene TRBJ1-1; D is unclear. From germline, CDR1 is MDHEN and CDR2 SYDVKM. Trimming shortened V by 6 bases and J by 6 bases, and 11 bases separated the two germline ends. The CDR3 contains 12 residues. The CDR3 sequence: CASRDTGPEAFF. The DNA of the CDR3 is TGTGCCAGCAGAGACACCGGTCCTGAAGCTTTCTTT.

This clone was found once. V is TRBV10-3 and J is TRBJ1-1; TRBD1 might be the D (5 bases). The CDR3 has 13 residues. The V and J ends lost 10 bases and 0 bases respectively, with 12 bases between them. Germline lookup yields CDR1 ENHRY and CDR2 SYGVKD. The CDR3 bases are TGTGCCACCACCCAGGGACTGAACACTGAAGCTTTCTTT. It yields the protein CATTQGLNTEAFF.

The rearrangement uses TRBV29-1 and TRBJ2-3, with a weak D call TRBD1 (6 bases). The CDR3 loop spans 18 amino acids. Germline-derived CDR1 and CDR2 are SQVTM and ANQGSEA. Trimming left V 2 bases short and J 4 bases short, with 25 bases between. For the CDR3, the DNA is TGCAGCGTTGAAAACCCTCTCGGGGCAGGGGAACAGGCAGATACGCAGTATTTT. Its protein product is CSVENPLGAGEQADTQYF.

V usage is TRBV6-5 and J usage is TRBJ1-3; D is possibly TRBD1 (6 bases). From germline, CDR1 is MNHEY and CDR2 SVGAGI. The V gene lost 5 bases and the J gene lost 4 bases, with 12 bases spanning the gap. This CDR3 spans 14 amino acids. The chain's CDR3 is CASSLQGPGNTIYF. The CDR3 coding sequence is TGTGCCAGCAGTCTACAGGGTCCAGGAAACACCATATATTTT.

The V gene is TRBV7-9, the J gene TRBJ2-3; TRBD1 might be the D (5 bases). The V and J ends lost 4 bases and 3 bases respectively, with 11 bases between them. Per germline, CDR1 SEHNR and CDR2 FQNEAQ (reference sequence). The CDR3 length is 14 residues. The chain's CDR3 is CASSSLGRTDTQYF. In DNA form, the CDR3 reads TGTGCCAGCAGCTCCCTGGGGCGGACAGATACGCAGTATTTT.

V usage is TRBV18 and J usage is TRBJ1-1; tentative D call: TRBD1 (5 bases). CDR1 and CDR2 (germline): KGHSH, LQKENI. Trimming removed 1 base at V and 0 bases at J, with 12 bases between. The CDR3 runs 16 residues. Here the CDR3 reads CASSPQKLGLNTEAFF. The CDR3 DNA reads TGTGCCAGCTCACCACAAAAATTGGGACTGAACACTGAAGCTTTCTTT.

The chain employs TRBV7-9 and TRBJ2-7; tentatively, D is TRBD1 or TRBD2 (5 bases each). Germline V lookup: CDR1 SEHNR, CDR2 FQNEAQ (reference sequence). V was trimmed by 5 bases and J by 0 bases, leaving 14 bases between them. The CDR3 spans 15 residues. CDR3 protein: CASSPREGSSYEQYF. The CDR3, as DNA: TGTGCCAGCAGCCCCCGTGAGGGGAGCTCCTACGAGCAGTACTTC.

This clone showed up just a few times. This chain uses TRBV27 with TRBJ2-7; 9 bases are shared with TRBD2. There are 15 residues in the CDR3. CDR1 is MNHEY and CDR2 is SMNVEV in the germline V gene (reference sequence). After removal of 5 bases from V and 2 bases from J, the junction contained 7 bases not matched to a gene. In nucleotides, the CDR3 is TGTGCCAGCAGTCCCCGGACTAGCGATCCCTACGAGCAGTACTTC. Its translation is CASSPRTSDPYEQYF.

This clone has just one count. The chain has TRBV7-9 and TRBJ2-3, with D possibly being TRBD1 (6 bases). V was cut by 5 bases and J by 1 base, with 10 bases left in between. The germline V gene encodes CDR1 SEHNR and CDR2 FQNEAQ (reference sequence). This CDR3 region has 14 residues. This CDR3 reads CASSGGRGTDTQYF. The CDR3 nucleotides read TGTGCCAGCAGCGGGGGCAGGGGCACAGATACGCAGTATTTT.

A note on this clone: Other DNA sequences within the sample encode an identical CDR3. V is TRBV28 and J is TRBJ1-1; D perhaps matches TRBD1 (5 bases). Germline CDR1 MDHEN, CDR2 SYDVKM. V dropped 5 bases and J dropped 0 bases, with 10 bases sitting between them. The CDR3 consists of 14 residues. The CDR3 loop is CASSLGRMNTEAFF. CDR3 nucleotide sequence: TGTGCCAGCAGTCTGGGACGGATGAACACTGAAGCTTTCTTT. Together with reference TRBV28 and TRBJ1-1, the CDR3 gives the full variable domain: DVKVTQSSRYLVKRTGEKVFLECVQDMDHENMFWYRQDPGLGLRLIYFSYDVKMKEKGDIPEGYSVSREKKERFSLILESASTNQTSMYLCASSLGRMNTEAFFGQGTRLTVV.

The gene calls are TRBV28 and TRBJ2-2, with D tentatively TRBD1 (6 bases). Germline CDR1 MDHEN, CDR2 SYDVKM. There are 19 residues in the CDR3. Trimming left V 2 bases short and J 8 bases short, with 27 bases between. This CDR3 reads CASSLPGTTSNTRRGELFF. In DNA, the CDR3 is TGTGCCAGCAGTTTACCCGGGACAACAAGTAATACCCGTCGGGGGGAGCTGTTTTTT.

This chain joins TRBV6-6 and TRBJ1-5, with unresolved D. The CDR3 contains 13 residues. The V and J ends lost 3 bases and 5 bases respectively, with 8 bases between them. CDR1 is MNHNY, CDR2 SVGAGI, per germline (reference sequence). The CDR3 DNA is TGTGCCAGCAGTTATTCCCCTTATCAGCCCCAGCATTTT. It specifies CASSYSPYQPQHF.

This clone was seen more than once but under ten times. The V call is TRBV7-9, the J call TRBJ1-2; tentative D call: TRBD1 (5 bases). Germline values: CDR1 SEHNR, CDR2 FQNEAQ (reference sequence). V shed 5 bases and J shed 8 bases, with 12 bases lying between them. This CDR3 region has 12 residues. The CDR3: CASSDSRVGYTF. DNA of the CDR3: TGTGCCAGCAGCGATTCCAGGGTAGGCTACACCTTC.